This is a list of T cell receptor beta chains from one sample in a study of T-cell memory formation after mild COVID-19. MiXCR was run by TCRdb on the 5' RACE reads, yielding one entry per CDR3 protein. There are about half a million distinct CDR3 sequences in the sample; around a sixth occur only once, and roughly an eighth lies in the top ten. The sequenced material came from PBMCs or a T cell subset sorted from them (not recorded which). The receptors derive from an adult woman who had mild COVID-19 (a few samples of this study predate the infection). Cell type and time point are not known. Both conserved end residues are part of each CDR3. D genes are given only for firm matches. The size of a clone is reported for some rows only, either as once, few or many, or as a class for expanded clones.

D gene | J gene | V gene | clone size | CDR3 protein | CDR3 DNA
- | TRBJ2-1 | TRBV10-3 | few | CAISESSRVSREQFF | TGTGCCATCAGTGAGTCGTCCCGGGTCTCGAGGGAGCAGTTCTTC
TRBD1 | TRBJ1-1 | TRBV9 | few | CASSAGGPGTEAFF | TGTGCCAGCAGCGCAGGGGGGCCTGGCACTGAAGCTTTCTTT
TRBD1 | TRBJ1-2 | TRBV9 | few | CASSVEGQGYYGYTF | TGTGCCAGCAGCGTAGAGGGACAGGGCTACTATGGCTACACCTTC
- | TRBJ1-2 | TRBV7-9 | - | CASSLATFNEVRNYGYTF | TGTGCCAGCAGCTTAGCGACATTCAACGAAGTCAGGAATTATGGCTACACCTTC
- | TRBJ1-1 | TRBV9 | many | CASSETGNTEAFF | TGTGCCAGCAGCGAAACAGGGAACACTGAAGCTTTCTTT
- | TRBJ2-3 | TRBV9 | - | CASSVDGRASTDTQYF | TGTGCCAGCAGCGTAGACGGCAGGGCTAGCACAGATACGCAGTATTTT
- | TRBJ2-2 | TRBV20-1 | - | CSAREVGNTGELFF | TGCAGTGCTAGAGAGGTTGGAAACACCGGGGAGCTGTTTTTT
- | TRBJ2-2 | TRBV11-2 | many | CASSLDLNTGELFF | TGTGCCAGCAGCTTAGATCTTAACACCGGGGAGCTGTTTTTT
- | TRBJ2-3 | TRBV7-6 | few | CASSLAVGVQYF | TGTGCCAGCAGCTTAGCCGTCGGCGTGCAGTATTTT
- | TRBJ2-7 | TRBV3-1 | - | CASSQRGGYEQYF | TGTGCCAGCAGCCAGAGGGGGGGCTACGAGCAGTACTTC
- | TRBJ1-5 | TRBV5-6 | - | CASSFRRNQPQHF | TGTGCCAGCAGCTTCCGAAGGAATCAGCCCCAGCATTTT
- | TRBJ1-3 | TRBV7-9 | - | CASSFTGYSGNTIYF | TGTGCCAGCAGCTTCACAGGGTACTCTGGAAACACCATATATTTT
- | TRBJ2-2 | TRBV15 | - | CATSRDGTTNTGELFF | TGTGCCACCAGCAGAGATGGCACAACGAACACCGGGGAGCTGTTTTTT
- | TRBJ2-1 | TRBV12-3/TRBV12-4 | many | CASSTGENNEQFF | TGTGCCAGCAGTACCGGGGAGAACAATGAGCAGTTCTTC
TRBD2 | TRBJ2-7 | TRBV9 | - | CASSVEAGAYEQYF | TGTGCCAGCAGCGTAGAAGCGGGGGCCTACGAGCAGTACTTC
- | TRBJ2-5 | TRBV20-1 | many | CSAKIKETQYF | TGCAGTGCTAAAATTAAAGAGACCCAGTACTTC
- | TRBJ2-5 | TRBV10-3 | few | CATRGAGSTETQYF | TGTGCCACTCGAGGGGCGGGGTCGACGGAGACCCAGTACTTC
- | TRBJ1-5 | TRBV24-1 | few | CATSDSGQISNQPQHF | TGTGCCACCAGTGACTCCGGACAGATTAGCAATCAGCCCCAGCATTTT
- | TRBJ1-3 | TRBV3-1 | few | CASSQLLISGNTIYF | TGTGCCAGCAGCCAATTGTTGATCTCTGGAAACACCATATATTTT
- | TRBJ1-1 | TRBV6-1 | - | CASSAFAVNTEAFF | TGTGCCAGCAGTGCGTTCGCAGTGAACACTGAAGCTTTCTTT
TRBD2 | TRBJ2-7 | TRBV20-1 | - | CSARGRLAGEQYF | TGCAGTGCTAGAGGTAGACTAGCTGGCGAGCAGTACTTC
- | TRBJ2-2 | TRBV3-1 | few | CASSPALWDSNTGELFF | TGTGCCAGCAGCCCTGCTCTGTGGGACTCTAACACCGGGGAGCTGTTTTTT
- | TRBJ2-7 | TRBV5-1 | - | CASSFAGDTYEQYF | TGCGCCAGCAGCTTCGCGGGGGACACCTACGAGCAGTACTTC
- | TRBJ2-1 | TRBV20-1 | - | CSARTSRGLANEQFF | TGCAGTGCTAGAACTTCTAGAGGATTGGCCAATGAGCAGTTCTTC
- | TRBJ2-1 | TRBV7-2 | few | CASSPLAGVDEQFF | TGTGCCAGCAGCCCCCTGGCGGGTGTGGATGAGCAGTTCTTC
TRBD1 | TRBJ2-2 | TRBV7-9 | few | CASSPGTGGNTGELFF | TGTGCCAGCAGCCCCGGGACAGGGGGCAACACCGGGGAGCTGTTTTTT
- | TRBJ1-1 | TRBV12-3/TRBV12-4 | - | CASSFKSPEAFF | TGTGCCAGCAGTTTCAAATCCCCTGAAGCTTTCTTT
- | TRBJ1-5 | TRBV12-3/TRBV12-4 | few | CASSPQGFHQPQHF | TGTGCCAGCAGTCCCCAGGGCTTCCATCAGCCCCAGCATTTT
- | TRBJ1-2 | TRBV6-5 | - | CASSYSRFSNYGYTF | TGTGCCAGCAGTTACTCGAGGTTTTCTAACTATGGCTACACCTTC
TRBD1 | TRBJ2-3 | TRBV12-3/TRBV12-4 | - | CASTRRDRESPDTQYF | TGTGCCAGCACCCGAAGAGACAGGGAAAGTCCAGATACGCAGTATTTT
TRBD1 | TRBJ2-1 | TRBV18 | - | CASSPGQLKGNEQFF | TGTGCCAGCTCACCGGGACAGTTAAAGGGGAATGAGCAGTTCTTC
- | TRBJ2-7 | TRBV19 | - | CASSASGSYEQYF | TGTGCCAGTAGTGCTTCCGGGTCGTACGAGCAGTACTTC
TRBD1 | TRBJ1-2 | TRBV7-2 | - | CATREGARGYTF | TGTGCCACGCGCGAGGGGGCGCGCGGCTACACCTTC
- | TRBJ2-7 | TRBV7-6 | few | CASSKTIGGREQYF | TGTGCCAGCAGTAAGACAATTGGGGGTCGCGAGCAGTACTTC
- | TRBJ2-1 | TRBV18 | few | CASSPSWGRNEQFF | TGTGCCAGCTCACCAAGTTGGGGACGGAATGAGCAGTTCTTC
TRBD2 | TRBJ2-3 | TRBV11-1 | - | CASSISGITTDTQYF | TGTGCCAGCAGCATTAGCGGGATTACCACAGATACGCAGTATTTT
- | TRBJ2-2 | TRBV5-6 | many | CASSKAYYSGYTGELFF | TGTGCCAGCAGCAAAGCTTATTATAGCGGCTACACCGGGGAGCTGTTTTTT
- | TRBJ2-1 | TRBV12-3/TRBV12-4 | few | CASSLEWGSSYNEQFF | TGTGCCAGCAGTTTAGAGTGGGGGAGCTCCTACAATGAGCAGTTCTTC
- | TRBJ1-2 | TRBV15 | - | CATSSFDQVPYGYTF | TGTGCCACCAGCAGTTTCGATCAGGTCCCCTATGGCTACACCTTC
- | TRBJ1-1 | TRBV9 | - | CASSWEGGTEAFF | TGTGCCAGCAGCTGGGAAGGGGGAACTGAAGCTTTCTTT
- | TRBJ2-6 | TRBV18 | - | CASSATGPSGANVLTF | TGTGCCAGCTCAGCCACAGGGCCCTCTGGGGCCAACGTCCTGACTTTC
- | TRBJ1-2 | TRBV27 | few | CASSLRVGTNYGYTF | TGTGCCAGCAGTTTACGGGTTGGCACCAACTATGGCTACACCTTC
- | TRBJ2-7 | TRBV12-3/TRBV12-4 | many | CASRLGDGGYYEQYF | TGTGCCAGCAGGCTAGGGGACGGAGGGTACTACGAGCAGTACTTC
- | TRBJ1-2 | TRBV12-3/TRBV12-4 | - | CASSFEGFYGYTF | TGTGCCAGCAGTTTTGAGGGGTTCTATGGCTACACCTTC
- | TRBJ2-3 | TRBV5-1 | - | CASSLVTETDTQYF | TGCGCCAGCAGCTTGGTTACAGAAACAGATACGCAGTATTTT
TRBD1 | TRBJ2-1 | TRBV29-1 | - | CSVLQGILGNEQFF | TGCAGCGTACTACAGGGGATCCTAGGGAATGAGCAGTTCTTC
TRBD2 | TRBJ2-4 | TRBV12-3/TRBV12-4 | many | CASSSGGAGNIQYF | TGTGCCAGCAGTTCCGGGGGGGCCGGGAACATTCAGTACTTC
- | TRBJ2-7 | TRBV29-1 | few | CSVEALTGADYEQYF | TGCAGCGTTGAAGCCCTCACGGGGGCGGATTACGAGCAGTACTTC
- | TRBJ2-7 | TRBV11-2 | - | CASSLPTGTYEQYF | TGTGCCAGCAGCTTACCTACAGGGACCTACGAGCAGTACTTC
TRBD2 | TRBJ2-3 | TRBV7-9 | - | CASSDHSGRSTDTQYF | TGTGCCAGCAGCGACCATAGCGGGAGGAGCACAGATACGCAGTATTTT
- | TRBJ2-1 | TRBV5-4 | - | CASSFTGTFNEQFF | TGTGCCAGCAGCTTTACCGGGACTTTCAATGAGCAGTTCTTC
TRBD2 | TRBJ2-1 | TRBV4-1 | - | CASSLSGGAGANEQFF | TGCGCCAGCAGCCTCTCCGGGGGGGCCGGGGCGAATGAGCAGTTCTTC
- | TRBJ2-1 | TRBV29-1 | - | CSVEVWGKNEQFF | TGCAGCGTTGAGGTCTGGGGGAAAAATGAGCAGTTCTTC